The entry that follows covers one TCR beta chain sequence. Per the original methods: Using reference gene primer amplification, nucleated cell counts were estimated. This table comes from immunoSEQ multiplex PCR, and its TCRdb copy is limited to in-frame clones, with some not included. V and J calls plus clone size are reproduced from that table; the DNA served to infer D and trimming. Of around 200,000 clones in the sample, roughly three quarters were seen once. During active infection, Seattle patients enrolled and were then monitored through disease. V dropped 2 bases and J dropped 3; count of bases not matched to a gene: 2. The CDR3 sequence is 14 residues long. The V gene's germline CDR1 is SGDLS and CDR2 YYNGEE. The record originates from a study of blood T cell repertoires in COVID-19. Whole-study context: Specimens from acute and convalescent COVID-19 originated in the United States, Italy and Spain. Sources were T cells, B-cell-depleted T cells, or PBMCs; the material itself was cDNA or gDNA.

This receptor was identified in a middle-aged woman with COVID-19, enrolled during active disease. The rearrangement joins TRBV9 to TRBJ2-1, with TRBD2 matching 7 bases. The sequenced sample was peripheral blood. The CDR3 DNA sequence: TGTGCCAGCAGCGTCAGCGGGAACTACAATGAGCAGTTCTTC. Translation gives CASSVSGNYNEQFF.